One sample yielded the 13 T cell receptor beta chains listed below, sequenced in a study of cytomegalovirus exposure and HLA in healthy donors. The study ran its PCR with 60 Vbeta and 13 Jbeta primers. Sequencing was performed with immunoSEQ multiplex PCR; in TCRdb, only in-frame clones are kept and a portion is missing. The profile shows about 260,000 clones, roughly four fifths of them singletons. The sequencing sample was made of PBMCs. These receptors were taken from a woman aged 40 to 50 in good health and CMV-seropositive.

The CDR3 DNA follows: TGTGCCAGCAGCTTAGATCCGGCGGGCTATGGCTACACCTTC. Its protein is CASSLDPAGYGYTF. J is TRBJ1-2 and V is TRBV7-9; D is unresolved. Trimming removed 1 base from V and 4 bases from J, with 10 bases in between. CDR1 is SEHNR, CDR2 FQNEAQ, per germline (reference sequence). CDR3 length: 14 amino acids.

The rearrangement links TRBV19 to TRBJ1-3, with D possibly TRBD1 on 6 matching bases. This CDR3 contains 16 residues. V gave up 4 bases and J gave up 0 bases, with 13 bases separating them. Germline V CDR1 and CDR2: LNHDA, SQIVND (reference sequence). CDR3 region: CASSNSGGASGNTIYF. In nucleotides, the CDR3 is TGTGCCAGTAGTAACTCCGGGGGGGCCTCTGGAAACACCATATATTTT.

The DNA for the CDR3 is TGTGCCAGCAGCTTAGACGGGGGATCCAATGAGCAGTTCTTC. Residues: CASSLDGGSNEQFF. The V and J genes are TRBV7-6 and TRBJ2-1; a possible D gene is TRBD2 (6 bases). Trimming removed 1 base at V and 6 bases at J, with 10 bases between. The CDR3 has 14 residues. The germline V gene has CDR1 SGHVS and CDR2 FNYEAQ.

The chain joins TRBV30 to TRBJ2-5; TRBD1 matches 9 bases. Near its end, the DNA agrees better with TRBJ2-7, so the J call may be wrong. The CDR3 sequence is 14 residues long. Germline CDR1 reads GTSNPN; CDR2 reads SVGIG (reference sequence). The CDR3 region is CAWSPGTGSYEQYF. The CDR3 nucleotides are TGTGCCTGGAGTCCCGGGACAGGGTCCTACGAGCAGTACTTC.

This clone was seen a few times. J is TRBJ2-7 and V is TRBV10-3, with 11 bases matching TRBD1. The CDR3 spans 17 residues. CDR1 ENHRY and CDR2 SYGVKD come from the germline V gene. The ends lost 7 bases at V and 2 bases at J; junction bases unmatched: 13. The CDR3 loop is CAIMPTGGTGGTYEQYF. CDR3 coding DNA: TGTGCCATCATGCCCACCGGTGGGACAGGGGGAACCTACGAGCAGTACTTC.

This chain links TRBV18 with TRBJ2-7; D perhaps matches TRBD1 (6 bases). Germline V gives CDR1 KGHSH, CDR2 LQKENI. The V and J ends lost 3 bases and 6 bases respectively, with 12 bases between them. The CDR3 consists of 13 residues. The DNA for the CDR3 is TGTGCCAGCTCACCCTACTTAGGGGGCGAGCAGTACTTC. Protein: CASSPYLGGEQYF. Drawing the rest from reference TRBV18 and TRBJ2-7, the complete variable domain is NAGVMQNPRHLVRRRGQEARLRCSPMKGHSHVYWYRQLPEEGLKFMVYLQKENIIDESGMPKERFSAEFPKEGPSILRIQQVVRGDSAAYFCASSPYLGGEQYFGPGTRLTVT.

This chain's CDR3 is CASSEDGIGGWGYNEQFF. The CDR3 DNA sequence: TGTGCCAGCAGTGAAGATGGGATAGGGGGATGGGGTTACAATGAGCAGTTCTTC. V and J are TRBV25-1 and TRBJ2-1; D is perhaps TRBD1 (6 bases). This CDR3 has 18 residues. Trimming left V 2 bases short and J 4 bases short, with 21 bases between. Germline CDR1 reads MGHDK; CDR2 reads SYGVNS.

This sequence joins TRBV29-1 and TRBJ1-2; a possible D gene is TRBD1 (6 bases). CDR3 length: 12 amino acids. CDR1 and CDR2 (germline): SQVTM, ANQGSEA. Trimming shortened V by 0 bases and J by 8 bases, and 10 bases separated the two germline ends. Here the CDR3 DNA reads TGCAGCGTTGAAGAGGGGGCCGGAGGCTACACCTTC. Protein product: CSVEEGAGGYTF.

With respect to this clone: At one end, the junction sequence differs from germline, possibly due to a read error. This chain joins TRBV5-1 and TRBJ2-7; the D call may be TRBD1 or TRBD2 (6 bases each). Per germline, CDR1 SGHRS and CDR2 YFSETQ. CDR3 size: 14 residues. DNA for the CDR3: TGCGCCAGCACCTTGGGGGGCGCGTCCTACGAGCAGTACTTC. It encodes CASTLGGASYEQYF.

The chain uses TRBV5-1 and TRBJ2-7, with 10 positions matching TRBD1. V lost 5 bases and J lost 2; bases outside the gene matches: 10. The CDR3 sequence is 16 residues long. CDR1 and CDR2 (germline): SGHRS, YFSETQ. The CDR3 sequence is CASRPTGGSFPYEQYF. CDR3 sequence (DNA): TGCGCCAGCAGACCGACAGGGGGCTCCTTTCCCTACGAGCAGTACTTC.

This clone was recorded once. This sequence joins TRBV27 and TRBJ2-7; D may be TRBD2 (5 bases). CDR3 length: 14 residues. Germline CDR1 is MNHEY and CDR2 is SMNVEV (reference sequence). The ends were cut back, 0 bases at V and 6 bases at J, with 12 bases in the middle. CDR3 protein: CASSLSSSSAEQYF. The CDR3 nucleotides read TGTGCCAGCAGTTTATCGTCTAGCTCCGCCGAGCAGTACTTC.

This rearrangement joins TRBV7-2 to TRBJ2-2; D unclear. Germline CDR1 is SGHTA and CDR2 is FQGNSA. Trimming removed 1 base from V and 4 bases from J, with 16 bases in between. This CDR3 region has 17 residues. Here the CDR3 DNA reads TGTGCCAGCAGCTTAGGGCCGTCATCCCGCGGCACCGGGGAGCTGTTTTTT. It encodes CASSLGPSSRGTGELFF. The variable domain in full, with the rest retrieved from reference TRBV7-2 and TRBJ2-2, is GAGVSQSPSNKVTEKGKDVELRCDPISGHTALYWYRQSLGQGLEFLIYFQGNSAPDKSGLPSDRFSAERTGGSVSTLTIQRTQQEDSAVYLCASSLGPSSRGTGELFFGEGSRLTVL.

This sequence joins TRBV30 and TRBJ2-3, with D perhaps matching TRBD1 (5 bases). This CDR3 region has 15 residues. V was shortened by 2 bases and J by 2 bases, with 14 bases between the two germline ends. Germline assignment: CDR1 GTSNPN and CDR2 SVGIG (reference sequence). CDR3 sequence (DNA): TGTGCCTGGAGTTACCCGACAGTAGCCACAGATACGCAGTATTTT. It translates to CAWSYPTVATDTQYF.